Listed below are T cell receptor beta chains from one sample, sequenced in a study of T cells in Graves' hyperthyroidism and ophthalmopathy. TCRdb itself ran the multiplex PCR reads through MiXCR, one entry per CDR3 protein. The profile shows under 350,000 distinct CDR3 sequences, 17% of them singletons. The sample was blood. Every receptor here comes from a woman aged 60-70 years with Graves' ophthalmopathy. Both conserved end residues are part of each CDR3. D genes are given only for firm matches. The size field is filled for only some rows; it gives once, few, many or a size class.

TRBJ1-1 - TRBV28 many CASSLSPLKLTFMNTEAFF TGTGCCAGCAGTTTATCCCCTCTTAAACTGACCTTCATGAACACTGAAGCTTTCTTT
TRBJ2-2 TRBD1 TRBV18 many CASSPPGTGGNTGELFF TGTGCCAGCTCACCACCAGGAACAGGGGGCAACACCGGGGAGCTGTTTTTT
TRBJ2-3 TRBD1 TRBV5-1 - CASRAGQGPDTQYF TGCGCCAGCAGAGCCGGACAGGGTCCGGATACGCAGTATTTT
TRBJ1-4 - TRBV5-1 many CASSQNGQISTNEKLFF TGCGCCAGCAGCCAAAATGGACAGATATCAACTAATGAAAAACTGTTTTTT
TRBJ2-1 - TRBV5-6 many CASSLNHEQFF TGTGCCAGCAGCCTGAACCATGAGCAGTTCTTC
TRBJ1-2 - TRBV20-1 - CSAKAGDYGYTF TGCAGTGCCAAGGCAGGGGACTATGGCTACACCTTC
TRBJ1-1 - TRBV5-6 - CASSLAGTMNTEAFF TGTGCCAGCAGCTTGGCCGGGACAATGAACACTGAAGCTTTCTTT
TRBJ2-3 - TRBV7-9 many CASSLGTPVSTDTQYF TGTGCCAGCAGCTTAGGTACCCCCGTCAGTACAGATACGCAGTATTTT
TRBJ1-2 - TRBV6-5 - CASSLPDWAHGHTF TGTGCCAGCAGCTTACCTGACTGGGCCCATGGCCACACCTTC
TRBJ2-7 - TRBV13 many CASSLRGARAYEQYF TGTGCCAGCAGCCTACGTGGCGCGCGAGCCTACGAGCAGTACTTC
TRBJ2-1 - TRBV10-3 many CAISDVDSYNEQFF TGTGCCATCAGTGACGTAGATTCCTACAATGAGCAGTTCTTC
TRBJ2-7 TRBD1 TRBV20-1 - CSARAPGTGGRYEQYF TGCAGTGCTAGAGCCCCTGGGACAGGGGGCCGTTACGAGCAGTACTTC
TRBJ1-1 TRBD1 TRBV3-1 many CASSQGRGSEAFF TGTGCCAGCAGCCAAGGCAGGGGGTCTGAAGCTTTCTTT
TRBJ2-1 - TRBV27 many CASSLSGSVYNEQFF TGTGCCAGCAGTTTAAGTGGGTCAGTCTACAATGAGCAGTTCTTC
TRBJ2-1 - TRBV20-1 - CSALGGAPYNEQFF TGCAGTGCTCTAGGGGGGGCGCCCTACAATGAGCAGTTCTTC
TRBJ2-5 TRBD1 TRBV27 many CASSLNRGETQYF TGTGCCAGCAGTTTAAACAGGGGAGAGACCCAGTACTTC
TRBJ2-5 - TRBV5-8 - CASSLSYVGETQYF TGTGCCAGCAGCCTAAGTTACGTCGGTGAGACCCAGTACTTC
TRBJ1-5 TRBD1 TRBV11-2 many CASSLTGTGVSNQPQHF TGTGCCAGCAGCCTCACCGGGACAGGGGTTAGCAATCAGCCCCAGCATTTT
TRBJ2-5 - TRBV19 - CASQDSLYQETQYF TGTGCCAGTCAAGACAGTCTGTACCAAGAGACCCAGTACTTC
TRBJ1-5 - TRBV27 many CASSPGHLNRQPQHF TGTGCCAGCAGTCCCGGACACCTAAACAGGCAGCCCCAGCATTTT
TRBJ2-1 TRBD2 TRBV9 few CASSEGTSFHEQFF TGTGCCAGCAGCGAGGGGACTAGCTTCCATGAGCAGTTCTTC
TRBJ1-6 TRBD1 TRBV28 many CASTDEGQGFHF TGTGCCAGCACCGATGAAGGACAGGGGTTCCACTTT
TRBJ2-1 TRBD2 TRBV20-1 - CSATAGLAGFDEQFF TGCAGTGCGACGGCGGGACTAGCGGGTTTCGATGAGCAGTTCTTC
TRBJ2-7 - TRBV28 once CASSSLTGLAYEQYF TGTGCCAGCAGTTCATTAACGGGGTTGGCCTACGAGCAGTACTTC
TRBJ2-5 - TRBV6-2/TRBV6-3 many CASSVGGSQETQYF TGTGCCAGCAGTGTGGGCGGTTCCCAAGAGACCCAGTACTTC
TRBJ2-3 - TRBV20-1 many CSASKGAGTDTQYF TGCAGTGCTAGTAAGGGTGCAGGCACAGATACGCAGTATTTT
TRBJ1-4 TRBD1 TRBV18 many CASSVTGANEKLFF TGTGCCAGCTCAGTCACAGGGGCTAATGAAAAACTGTTTTTT
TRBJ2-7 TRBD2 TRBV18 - CASSGLAPHEQYF TGTGCCAGCTCAGGACTAGCTCCCCACGAGCAGTACTTC
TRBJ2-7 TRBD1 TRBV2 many CASSGDSRSSYEQYF TGTGCCAGCAGTGGGGACAGCAGGAGCTCCTACGAGCAGTACTTC
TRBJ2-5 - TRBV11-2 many CASSPGTRVRGETQYF TGTGCCAGCAGCCCCGGGACCCGGGTCCGGGGGGAGACCCAGTACTTC
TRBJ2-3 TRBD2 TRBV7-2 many CASSQSGGATDTQYF TGTGCCAGCAGTCAAAGCGGGGGGGCAACAGATACGCAGTATTTT
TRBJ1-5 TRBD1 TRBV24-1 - CATSDGDRGSNQPQHF TGTGCCACCAGTGATGGGGACAGGGGGAGCAATCAGCCCCAGCATTTT
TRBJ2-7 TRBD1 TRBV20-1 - CSVPTGAYEQYF TGCAGTGTACCGACAGGGGCCTACGAGCAGTACTTC
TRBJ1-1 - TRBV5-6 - CASTRGGGLNTEAFF TGTGCCAGCACCAGGGGAGGCGGCCTGAACACTGAAGCTTTCTTT
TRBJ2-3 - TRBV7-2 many CASSLDPNTDTQYF TGTGCCAGCAGCTTAGACCCCAACACAGATACGCAGTATTTT
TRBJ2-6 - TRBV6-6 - CASSYSGANALTF TGTGCCAGCAGTTACTCTGGGGCCAACGCCCTGACTTTC
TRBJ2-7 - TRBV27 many CASSLSRRTHEQYF TGTGCCAGCAGTTTATCGAGACGGACACACGAGCAGTACTTC
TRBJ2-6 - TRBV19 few CAATDSSSSGANVLTF TGTGCCGCTACTGACAGCAGCTCCTCTGGGGCCAACGTCCTGACTTTC
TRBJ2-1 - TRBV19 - CASSIIAPSYNEQFF TGTGCCAGTAGTATAATAGCGCCTTCCTACAATGAGCAGTTCTTC
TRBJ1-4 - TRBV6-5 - CASSYSRVTNEKLFF TGTGCCAGCAGTTACTCCCGGGTCACAAATGAAAAACTGTTTTTT